What follows describes a single T cell receptor (beta chain). Trimming cost V 6 bases and J 3 bases, with 9 bases left between them. Per the germline V gene, CDR1 is MNHEY and CDR2 is SVGAGI. CDR3 length equals 12 residues. The data were taken from a study of cytotoxic CD8 clonotypes in ibrutinib-treated CLL. Profiled with immunoSEQ multiplex PCR; TCRdb holds only in-frame clones, not every one. Among approximately 170,000 clones listed, 70% to 90% were seen once. The material sequenced was PBMCs, taken at disease progression, from a patient treated with ibrutinib. The clonotype originates from a human donor with chronic lymphocytic leukemia. This sequence joins TRBV6-5 and TRBJ2-7; tentatively, D is TRBD2 (6 bases). CDR3 nucleotide sequence: TGTGCCAGCAGGGGACTTCTCTACGAGCAGTACTTC. Translation: CASRGLLYEQYF.